This TCR beta chain stems from a study of Graves' ophthalmopathy and Graves' hyperthyroidism (dated by TCRdb to 2016 to 2018). About the investigation overall: Peripheral blood samples were taken at the time of initial diagnosis, before any treatment was given. To tell Graves' ophthalmopathy apart from Graves' hyperthyroidism, and to predict which patients would progress to ophthalmopathy, the study relied on TCR beta repertoire signatures. In total, 135 blood samples were TCR-sequenced: fewer than 50 ophthalmopathy, under 85 hyperthyroidism and some 17 hyperthyroidism-to-ophthalmopathy patients. A discovery set of more than 90 patients (around 40 ophthalmopathy, around 57 stable hyperthyroidism) was enrolled to explore V-J signatures distinguishing ophthalmopathy from hyperthyroidism. For independent validation, a separate cohort was made up of 18 hyperthyroidism patients plus 17 patients who later progressed from hyperthyroidism to ophthalmopathy. In 6 or 7 hyperthyroidism patients, T-cell repertoires of thyroid tissue and blood were compared. Following sampling, methimazole starting at 30 mg daily was administered to hyperthyroidism patients, and high-dose intravenous methylprednisolone was administered to ophthalmopathy patients. The approximately 100 discovery patients were divided at random into training and test sets in a 7:3 ratio. Beyond this particular receptor, the publication reports: Sample size was not statistically predetermined, and group allocation was not concealed from the investigators. In cross-validation, the 13-signature model distinguished ophthalmopathy from stable hyperthyroidism with approximately 90% sensitivity and approximately 81% specificity, and in the test set the corresponding values were roughly 78% and 74%. Among expanded thyroid clonotypes with frequency above 0.001, most also showed up in blood, which suggests that blood repertoires may reflect the thyroid immune response. In validation, the model predicted ophthalmopathy progression with 70.59% sensitivity and about 73% specificity; roughly eleven predicted patients were CT-confirmed with GO in a median of approximately six months.

This clonotype was counted at least ten times. Its antigen target is currently unknown. Base qualities are not provided; no much larger clone lies one nucleotide away. From the cysteine up to the phenylalanine, the CDR3 has a length of 13 residues. Kept here is only the CDR3 DNA, which spans 39 bases and is read in frame from base 1. CDR1 and CDR2 (MNHNS, SASEGT) derive from the germline V gene. V is clipped by 6 bases and J by 13 bases, and the sequence between their germline boundaries is 21 bases long. For repertoire sequencing, the TCR beta CDR3 regions were amplified from RNA transcripts. A first-round RT-PCR used HTBI primers with the Qiagen OneStep RT-PCR kit, followed by a second-round multiplex PCR, size selection and purification. Libraries were sequenced on an Illumina HiSeq2000 using paired-end 100 bp reads. The authors' analysis ran thus. SOAPnuke was used to process the reads, throwing out any read that had adapters, had uncalled bases, had a mean Phred below 15, or lacked an exact constant-primer or identifier match. COPE v1.2.5 was used to merge high-quality paired reads. Each unique nucleotide sequence was treated as a clonotype, and MiTCR v1.1 was used to align the clonotypes to the IMGT TRB V, D and J references. Only V-J combinations with frequency above 0.0001 were analysed, covering about 99% of repertoires. A TCR clonal expansion and chaos score per V-J combination was defined as the ratio of F50 clonal expansion to chaos observed in the TCRdist matrix. Features were reduced by Welch's t-statistics and random forest to approximately 13 V-J combinations, which fed a naive Bayes classifier. The Morisita-Horn index was used to measure how similar the thyroid and blood repertoires were. TCRdb applied fastp at Q25 and MiXCR to the public reads, then kept only in-frame beta chains. Rows are unified per CDR3 protein, each entry keeping the most common DNA and genes. These V and J calls derive from TCRdb rather than the authors' analysis. The sample records around 470,000 distinct CDR3 sequences, roughly 14% of which are singletons. The ten largest clonotypes hold more than 8.5% of the sample.

Ophthalmopathy patients were characterized by moderately to severely active disease, a Clinical Activity Score of at least 3, a NOSPECS grade of at least 4, and a disease duration under 3 months. Patients were excluded if they had other autoimmune diseases, uncontrolled infections, pregnancy or lactation. Clinical symptoms, serum thyroxine, TRAb, thyroid ultrasound and orbital computed tomography formed the basis of the diagnosis. Ficoll-Paque density gradient centrifugation was used to isolate PBMCs from around 10 ml of fresh peripheral blood. Total RNA was extracted with Trizol reagent and quality-checked on an Agilent 2100 Bioanalyzer.

The TCR was taken from a woman in her 30s with Graves' ophthalmopathy. Donor details come from another sample of the same person, matched by shared clones. In this chain, TRBV6-1 is recombined with TRBJ1-2, with the D segment identity uncertain. The sequenced sample was blood. The CDR3 corresponds to CASSHPGSRAGTF. The DNA sequence is as follows: TGTGCCAGCAGCCACCCGGGGAGTCGGGCGGGCACCTTC.